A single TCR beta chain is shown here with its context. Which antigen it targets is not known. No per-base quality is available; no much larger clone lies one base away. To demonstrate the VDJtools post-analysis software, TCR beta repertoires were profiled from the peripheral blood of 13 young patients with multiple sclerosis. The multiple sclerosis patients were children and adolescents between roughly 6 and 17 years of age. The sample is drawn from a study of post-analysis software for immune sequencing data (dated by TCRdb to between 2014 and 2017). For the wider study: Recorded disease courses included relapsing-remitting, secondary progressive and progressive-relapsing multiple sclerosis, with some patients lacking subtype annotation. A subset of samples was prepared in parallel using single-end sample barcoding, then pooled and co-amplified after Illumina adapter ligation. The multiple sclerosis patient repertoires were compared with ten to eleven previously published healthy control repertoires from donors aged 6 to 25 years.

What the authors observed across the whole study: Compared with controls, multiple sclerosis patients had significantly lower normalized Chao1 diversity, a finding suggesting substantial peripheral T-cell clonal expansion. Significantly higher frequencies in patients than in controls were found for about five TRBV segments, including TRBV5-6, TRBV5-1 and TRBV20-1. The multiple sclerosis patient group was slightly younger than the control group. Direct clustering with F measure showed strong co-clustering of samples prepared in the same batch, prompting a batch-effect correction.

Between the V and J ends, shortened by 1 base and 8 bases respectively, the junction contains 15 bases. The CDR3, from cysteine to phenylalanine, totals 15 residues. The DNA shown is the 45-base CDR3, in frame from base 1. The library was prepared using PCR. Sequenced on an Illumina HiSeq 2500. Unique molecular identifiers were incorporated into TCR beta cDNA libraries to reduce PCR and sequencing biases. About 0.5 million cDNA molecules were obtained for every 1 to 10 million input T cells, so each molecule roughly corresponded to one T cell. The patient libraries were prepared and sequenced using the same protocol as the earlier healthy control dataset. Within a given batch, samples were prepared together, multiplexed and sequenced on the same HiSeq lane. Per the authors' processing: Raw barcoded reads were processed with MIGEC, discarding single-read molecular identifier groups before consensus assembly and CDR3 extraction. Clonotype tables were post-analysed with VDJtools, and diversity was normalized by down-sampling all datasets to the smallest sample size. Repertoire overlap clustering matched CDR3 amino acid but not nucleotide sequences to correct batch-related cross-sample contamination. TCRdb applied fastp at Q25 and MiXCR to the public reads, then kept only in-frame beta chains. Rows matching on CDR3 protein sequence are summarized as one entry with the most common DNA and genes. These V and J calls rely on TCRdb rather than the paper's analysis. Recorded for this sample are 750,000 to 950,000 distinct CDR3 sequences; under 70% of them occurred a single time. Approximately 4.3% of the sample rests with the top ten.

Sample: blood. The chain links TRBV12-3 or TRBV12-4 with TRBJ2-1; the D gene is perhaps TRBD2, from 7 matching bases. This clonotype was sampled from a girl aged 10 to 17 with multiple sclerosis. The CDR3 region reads CASSLGGGPNDEQFF. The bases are TGTGCCAGCAGTTTAGGGGGGGGGCCTAACGATGAGCAGTTCTTC.